The rows below give T cell receptor beta chains drawn from one sample of a study of T-cell memory formation after mild COVID-19. TCRdb reprocessed the 5' RACE reads with MiXCR, giving one entry per CDR3 protein. The repertoire includes roughly 580,000 distinct CDR3 sequences, roughly 18% of them detected once, and approximately 12% sits in the top ten. The source material was PBMCs or a T cell subset sorted from them (not recorded which). Receptors were obtained from an adult woman who had mild COVID-19 (a few samples of this study predate the infection). Cell type and time point are not known. CDR3s include the opening cysteine and the closing phenylalanine or tryptophan. The D gene is left open where the match is weak. Not every row has a clone size; where given, it reads once, few, many or a size class.

CDR3nt: TGTGCCATCAGCCGGGGGGCCACCGGGGATACGCAGTATTTT
CDR3aa: CAISRGATGDTQYF
j_gene: TRBJ2-3
v_gene: TRBV10-3
abundance: few
d_gene: NA

CDR3nt: TGTGCCAGCAGATCACAGGGGAATCGCTCGCCCCTCCACTTT
CDR3aa: CASRSQGNRSPLHF
j_gene: TRBJ1-6
v_gene: TRBV6-4
abundance: NA
d_gene: TRBD1

CDR3nt: TGCAGCGGGGAACCAGGGGCGTACAATGAGCAGTTCTTC
CDR3aa: CSGEPGAYNEQFF
j_gene: TRBJ2-1
v_gene: TRBV29-1
abundance: few
d_gene: NA

CDR3nt: TGTGCCAGCAGCGTAGGATCCGGGACGTCGACCTACGAGCAGTACTTC
CDR3aa: CASSVGSGTSTYEQYF
j_gene: TRBJ2-7
v_gene: TRBV9
abundance: few
d_gene: NA

CDR3nt: TGTGCCAGCAAGACTGAAGGAAACACCATATATTTT
CDR3aa: CASKTEGNTIYF
j_gene: TRBJ1-3
v_gene: TRBV5-6
abundance: NA
d_gene: NA

CDR3nt: TGCGCCAGCAGCCCGACTAGCGGGAGGTTCTACAATGAGCAGTTCTTC
CDR3aa: CASSPTSGRFYNEQFF
j_gene: TRBJ2-1
v_gene: TRBV5-1
abundance: few
d_gene: TRBD2

CDR3nt: TGCAGCGTTGGTTTGGGGACAGTGAACACTGAAGCTTTCTTT
CDR3aa: CSVGLGTVNTEAFF
j_gene: TRBJ1-1
v_gene: TRBV29-1
abundance: NA
d_gene: TRBD1

CDR3nt: TGCGCCAGCAGCTTGGGGGACTTGGGGGGACACGAGCAGTACTTC
CDR3aa: CASSLGDLGGHEQYF
j_gene: TRBJ2-7
v_gene: TRBV5-1
abundance: NA
d_gene: NA

CDR3nt: TGTGCCACCAGAGGGAGGGGTGAGCAGTTCTTC
CDR3aa: CATRGRGEQFF
j_gene: TRBJ2-1
v_gene: TRBV24-1
abundance: NA
d_gene: TRBD2

CDR3nt: TGTGCCAGCAGTTACTCTTGGACTCCTCCCCGGGAGCAGTACTTC
CDR3aa: CASSYSWTPPREQYF
j_gene: TRBJ2-7
v_gene: TRBV6-5
abundance: few
d_gene: NA

CDR3nt: TGTGCCAGCTCCCCCAGTGGGCAGGGGGTACAGCCCCAGCATTTT
CDR3aa: CASSPSGQGVQPQHF
j_gene: TRBJ1-5
v_gene: TRBV18
abundance: few
d_gene: TRBD1

CDR3nt: TGCGCCAGCAGCCAATCGGACGGAAGGGATGAGCAGTTCTTC
CDR3aa: CASSQSDGRDEQFF
j_gene: TRBJ2-1
v_gene: TRBV4-3
abundance: NA
d_gene: NA

CDR3nt: TGTGCCAGCAGCTTATTTAGCGGGAGATTGAATGAGCAGTTCTTC
CDR3aa: CASSLFSGRLNEQFF
j_gene: TRBJ2-1
v_gene: TRBV7-9
abundance: NA
d_gene: TRBD2

CDR3nt: TGCGCCAGCAGCTTGACGACAGGGCACGTAGGAAATGGCTACACCTTC
CDR3aa: CASSLTTGHVGNGYTF
j_gene: TRBJ1-2
v_gene: TRBV5-1
abundance: few
d_gene: TRBD1

CDR3nt: TGTGCCAGCAGTTACTCGAACCGCAACACCGGGGAGCTGTTTTTT
CDR3aa: CASSYSNRNTGELFF
j_gene: TRBJ2-2
v_gene: TRBV6-5
abundance: NA
d_gene: NA

CDR3nt: TGTGCCAGCAGCTTGGTTCGTAGCTCAGGCCCAGATACGCAGTATTTT
CDR3aa: CASSLVRSSGPDTQYF
j_gene: TRBJ2-3
v_gene: TRBV7-2
abundance: NA
d_gene: NA

CDR3nt: TGTGCCAGCAGCTCCGGGCTTTTCCGATACACTGAAGCTTTCTTT
CDR3aa: CASSSGLFRYTEAFF
j_gene: TRBJ1-1
v_gene: TRBV7-2
abundance: few
d_gene: NA

CDR3nt: TGCGCCAGCAGCCAAGATGCCGGCTATGGCTACACCTTC
CDR3aa: CASSQDAGYGYTF
j_gene: TRBJ1-2
v_gene: TRBV4-1
abundance: few
d_gene: NA

CDR3nt: TGCGCCAGCAGCCAAGACAACAGGGACACTGAAGCTTTCTTT
CDR3aa: CASSQDNRDTEAFF
j_gene: TRBJ1-1
v_gene: TRBV4-3
abundance: NA
d_gene: NA

CDR3nt: TGTGCCATCAGTGAGTCCAGGGAGCAGTTCTTC
CDR3aa: CAISESREQFF
j_gene: TRBJ2-1
v_gene: TRBV10-3
abundance: few
d_gene: NA

CDR3nt: TGCAGTGCTAGGTCAGGGACAACAAGCAATCAGCCCCAGCATTTT
CDR3aa: CSARSGTTSNQPQHF
j_gene: TRBJ1-5
v_gene: TRBV20-1
abundance: NA
d_gene: NA

CDR3nt: TGCGCCAGCAGCTTGGAGGGGGTCTCCTACGAGCAGTACTTC
CDR3aa: CASSLEGVSYEQYF
j_gene: TRBJ2-7
v_gene: TRBV5-1
abundance: few
d_gene: NA

CDR3nt: TGTGCCATCAGACACGATAATTCACCCCTCCACTTT
CDR3aa: CAIRHDNSPLHF
j_gene: TRBJ1-6
v_gene: TRBV10-3
abundance: once
d_gene: NA

CDR3nt: TGCGCCAGCAGCTTGTGGGGGGAAGATACGCAGTATTTT
CDR3aa: CASSLWGEDTQYF
j_gene: TRBJ2-3
v_gene: TRBV5-1
abundance: few
d_gene: NA

CDR3nt: TGTGCCAGCAGTTGGGACAGGGGTCCCATGAACACTGAAGCTTTCTTT
CDR3aa: CASSWDRGPMNTEAFF
j_gene: TRBJ1-1
v_gene: TRBV12-3/TRBV12-4
abundance: few
d_gene: TRBD1

CDR3nt: TGTGCCAGCAGCTTAGTTATGTCGGGGAACACTGAAGCTTTCTTT
CDR3aa: CASSLVMSGNTEAFF
j_gene: TRBJ1-1
v_gene: TRBV11-2
abundance: NA
d_gene: NA

CDR3nt: TGTGCCAGCAGTTTACCAAGGGAGGGGGCAGCTGAAGCTTTCTTT
CDR3aa: CASSLPREGAAEAFF
j_gene: TRBJ1-1
v_gene: TRBV7-9
abundance: few
d_gene: TRBD1

CDR3nt: TGTGCCAGCAGCCAAGGGGGCGGCGGATACATTCAGTACTTC
CDR3aa: CASSQGGGGYIQYF
j_gene: TRBJ2-4
v_gene: TRBV3-1
abundance: few
d_gene: NA

CDR3nt: TGCGCCAGCAGCCACCCCTCGCAGGGGGCAGGCACAGATACGCAGTATTTT
CDR3aa: CASSHPSQGAGTDTQYF
j_gene: TRBJ2-3
v_gene: TRBV4-1
abundance: NA
d_gene: TRBD1

CDR3nt: TGCGCCAGCAGCCAAGAAGACAGGGGGGTACAGGGCATTCAGTACTTC
CDR3aa: CASSQEDRGVQGIQYF
j_gene: TRBJ2-4
v_gene: TRBV4-1
abundance: few
d_gene: TRBD1

CDR3nt: TGTGCCACCTCGCTGACGGCCTACACAGATACGCAGTATTTT
CDR3aa: CATSLTAYTDTQYF
j_gene: TRBJ2-3
v_gene: TRBV24-1
abundance: few
d_gene: NA

CDR3nt: TGTGCCAGCAGCCAGGGGACAGGGGGCGCGGCCGAGCAGTACTTC
CDR3aa: CASSQGTGGAAEQYF
j_gene: TRBJ2-7
v_gene: TRBV3-1
abundance: few
d_gene: TRBD1

CDR3nt: TGTGCCAGCATCTCCGGCGGAAACACCATATATTTT
CDR3aa: CASISGGNTIYF
j_gene: TRBJ1-3
v_gene: TRBV7-2
abundance: NA
d_gene: NA

CDR3nt: TGCGCCAGCAGACCGGGGGAGACTTACAATGAGCAGTTCTTC
CDR3aa: CASRPGETYNEQFF
j_gene: TRBJ2-1
v_gene: TRBV5-1
abundance: few
d_gene: NA

CDR3nt: TGTGCCACCAGTGATTTGCCGAGGACTAGCGGGATATACGAGCAGTACTTC
CDR3aa: CATSDLPRTSGIYEQYF
j_gene: TRBJ2-7
v_gene: TRBV24-1
abundance: NA
d_gene: TRBD2

CDR3nt: TGTGCCACCGGACCGGGACAGGGAATTTTGTACGAGCAGTACTTC
CDR3aa: CATGPGQGILYEQYF
j_gene: TRBJ2-7
v_gene: TRBV19
abundance: few
d_gene: TRBD1

CDR3nt: TGTGCCAGCAGCAGGGGGGAGGGGGCTTACGAGCAGTACTTC
CDR3aa: CASSRGEGAYEQYF
j_gene: TRBJ2-7
v_gene: TRBV12-3/TRBV12-4
abundance: NA
d_gene: NA

CDR3nt: TGCAGCGTTGAAGACAACTCCTACGAGCAGTACTTC
CDR3aa: CSVEDNSYEQYF
j_gene: TRBJ2-7
v_gene: TRBV29-1
abundance: NA
d_gene: NA

CDR3nt: TGCGCCAGCAGACGACCGGGGCTCACAGATACGCAGTATTTT
CDR3aa: CASRRPGLTDTQYF
j_gene: TRBJ2-3
v_gene: TRBV4-1
abundance: NA
d_gene: NA

CDR3nt: TGTGCCAGCAGCTTAGGTTCAGGGGGACTAATGAACACTGAAGCTTTCTTT
CDR3aa: CASSLGSGGLMNTEAFF
j_gene: TRBJ1-1
v_gene: TRBV7-9
abundance: NA
d_gene: TRBD1

CDR3nt: TGTGCCTGGAGTGTAATGGCGAGCTCCTACGAGCAGTACTTC
CDR3aa: CAWSVMASSYEQYF
j_gene: TRBJ2-7
v_gene: TRBV30
abundance: few
d_gene: NA

CDR3nt: TGCAGTGCTAGACAGGTTAACTATGGCTACACCTTC
CDR3aa: CSARQVNYGYTF
j_gene: TRBJ1-2
v_gene: TRBV20-1
abundance: few
d_gene: NA

CDR3nt: TGTGCCAGCAGTTTAAGGCGTCAGCAAGAGACCCAGTACTTC
CDR3aa: CASSLRRQQETQYF
j_gene: TRBJ2-5
v_gene: TRBV12-3/TRBV12-4
abundance: many
d_gene: NA

CDR3nt: TGTGCCAGCAGTCCCCGGGGACTAGCGGGAGGAACCTTCTTC
CDR3aa: CASSPRGLAGGTFF
j_gene: TRBJ2-1
v_gene: TRBV12-3/TRBV12-4
abundance: few
d_gene: TRBD2

CDR3nt: TGTGCCAGCAGCACCTCTAGCGGGAGCCCCTACGAGCAGTACTTC
CDR3aa: CASSTSSGSPYEQYF
j_gene: TRBJ2-7
v_gene: TRBV9
abundance: NA
d_gene: TRBD2

CDR3nt: TGTGCCAGCAGCTTAGGCGGGAGAAAACCAGATACGCAGTATTTT
CDR3aa: CASSLGGRKPDTQYF
j_gene: TRBJ2-3
v_gene: TRBV7-3
abundance: many
d_gene: TRBD2

CDR3nt: TGTGCCAGCAGTTTAAATAGACTAGCGGTTATCTACGAGCAGTACTTC
CDR3aa: CASSLNRLAVIYEQYF
j_gene: TRBJ2-7
v_gene: TRBV27
abundance: few
d_gene: TRBD2

CDR3nt: TGTGCCAGCAGTTTAATAGGGGCGAACACTGAAGCTTTCTTT
CDR3aa: CASSLIGANTEAFF
j_gene: TRBJ1-1
v_gene: TRBV27
abundance: few
d_gene: NA

CDR3nt: TGTGCCAGCAGTGGGGTAGGCCGGGGTTACGAGCAGTACTTC
CDR3aa: CASSGVGRGYEQYF
j_gene: TRBJ2-7
v_gene: TRBV6-1
abundance: few
d_gene: NA

CDR3nt: TGTGCCAGCAGCCAGTGGGTCTCGGGGGCCAACGTCCTGACTTTC
CDR3aa: CASSQWVSGANVLTF
j_gene: TRBJ2-6
v_gene: TRBV3-1
abundance: NA
d_gene: NA